This paragraph covers one T cell receptor (beta chain) sequence. What it recognizes is unknown. This entry belongs to a study of shared clonotypes between healthy human individuals. Overall study results and limits: Investigators expected sequencing depth to affect clonotype sharing among donors. Non-shared clonotypes had lower generation probabilities than those shared by all four donors.

How the authors handled the data: Filtering differed since immunoSEQ provided only junctions, with no quality scores. The method was immunoSEQ multiplex PCR; TCRdb's version includes in-frame clones alone and lacks a portion of them. V and J calls and clone size are those listed in that table; D and trimming were worked out from the DNA. There are 550,000 to 750,000 clones in the sample; around 90% occur only once, and approximately 24% lies in the top ten. Naive CD8 cells were CD45RO-negative, positively selected for CCR7, excluding terminally differentiated effector memory CD45RA+ cells. CDR1 is SEHNR and CDR2 is FQNEAQ in the germline V gene (reference sequence). This CDR3 region has 16 residues. V was cut by 2 bases and J by 0 bases, with 14 bases left in between.

This chain connects TRBV7-9 to TRBJ2-7; unclear D gene. This TCR was sampled from a man aged 30 to 45 in good health. Sequenced: naive CD8+ T cells sorted from blood. The CDR3 reads CASSLHHTTSSYEQYF. The CDR3 DNA follows: TGTGCCAGCAGCTTACATCACACAACGAGCTCCTACGAGCAGTACTTC.